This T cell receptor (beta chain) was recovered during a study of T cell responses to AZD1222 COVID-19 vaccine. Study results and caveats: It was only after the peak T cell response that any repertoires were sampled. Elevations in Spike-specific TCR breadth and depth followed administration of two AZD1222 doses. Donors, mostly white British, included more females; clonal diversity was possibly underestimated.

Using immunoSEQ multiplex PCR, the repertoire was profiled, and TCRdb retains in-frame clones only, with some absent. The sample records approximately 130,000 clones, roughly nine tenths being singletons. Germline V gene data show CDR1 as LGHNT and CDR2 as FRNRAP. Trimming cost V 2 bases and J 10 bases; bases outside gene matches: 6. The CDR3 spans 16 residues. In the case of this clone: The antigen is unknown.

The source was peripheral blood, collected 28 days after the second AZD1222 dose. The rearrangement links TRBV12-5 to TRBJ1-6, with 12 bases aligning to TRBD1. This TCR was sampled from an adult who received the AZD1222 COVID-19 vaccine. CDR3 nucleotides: TGTGCTAGTGGTTTGCCCGGGACAGGGGGCCGGTCACCCCTCCACTTT. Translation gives CASGLPGTGGRSPLHF. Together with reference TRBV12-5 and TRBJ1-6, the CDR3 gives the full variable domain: DARVTQTPRHKVTEMGQEVTMRCQPILGHNTVFWYRQTMMQGLELLAYFRNRAPLDDSGMPKDRFSAEMPDATLATLKIQPSEPRDSAVYFCASGLPGTGGRSPLHFGNGTRLTVT.